The clone carrying this T cell receptor (beta chain) came up many times. The antigen remains undetermined. This record belongs to a study of glioma-infiltrating T cells. Whole-study results and caveats: Gliomas, especially low-grade, showed above-expected tissue-blood divergence; non-neoplastic patients showed below. Only very few CDR3 sequences appeared in both tissue and blood.

Per germline, CDR1 SGHNT and CDR2 YENEEA. Germline trimming cut 4 bases from V and 2 bases from J; bases unmatched to any gene: 3. CDR3 length: 15 amino acids. TCR alpha and beta CDR3 regions were amplified from RNA using iRepertoire nested multiplex PCR. For one-step reverse transcription and amplification, about 85-400 ng of tissue mRNA or PBMC total RNA was used. TCRdb reanalysed the multiplex PCR reads using MiXCR and keeps one entry per CDR3 protein. The sample includes 90,000 to 110,000 distinct CDR3 sequences, less than 30% seen only once; the top ten take about a third. Material for sequencing was glioma tissue, nonneoplastic brain tissue, or PBMCs (not recorded which). This receptor was taken from a human donor with low-grade glioma or glioblastoma, undergoing nonglioma brain surgery, or in good health (not recorded which). The gene calls are TRBV11-3 and TRBJ2-2, with 8 bases matching TRBD1. CDR3 sequence: CASSYGQGNTGELFF. The DNA for the CDR3 is TGTGCCAGCAGCTATGGACAGGGAAACACCGGGGAGCTGTTTTTT.